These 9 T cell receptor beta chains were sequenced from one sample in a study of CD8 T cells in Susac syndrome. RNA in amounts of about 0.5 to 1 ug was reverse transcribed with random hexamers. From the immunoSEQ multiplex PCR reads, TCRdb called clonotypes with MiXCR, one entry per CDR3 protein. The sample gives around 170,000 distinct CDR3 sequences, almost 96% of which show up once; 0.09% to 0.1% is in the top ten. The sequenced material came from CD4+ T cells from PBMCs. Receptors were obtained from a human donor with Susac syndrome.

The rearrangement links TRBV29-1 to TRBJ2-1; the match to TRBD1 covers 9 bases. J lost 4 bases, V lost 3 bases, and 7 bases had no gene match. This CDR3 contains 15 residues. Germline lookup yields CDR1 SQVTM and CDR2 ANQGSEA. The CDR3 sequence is CSVETTGGGYNEQFF. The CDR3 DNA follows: TGCAGCGTTGAGACGACAGGGGGAGGGTACAATGAGCAGTTCTTC.

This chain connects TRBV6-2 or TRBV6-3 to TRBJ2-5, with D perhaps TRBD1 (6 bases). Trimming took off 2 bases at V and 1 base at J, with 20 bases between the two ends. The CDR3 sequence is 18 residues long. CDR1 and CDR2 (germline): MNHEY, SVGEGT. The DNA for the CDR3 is TGTGCCAGCAGTTACCTCATGGGCCGGGACACCCTCCAAGAGACCCAGTACTTC. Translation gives CASSYLMGRDTLQETQYF.

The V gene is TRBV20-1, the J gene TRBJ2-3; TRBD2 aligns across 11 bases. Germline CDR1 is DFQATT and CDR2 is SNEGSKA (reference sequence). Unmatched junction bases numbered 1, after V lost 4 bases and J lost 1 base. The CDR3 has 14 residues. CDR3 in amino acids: CSAILAGGTDTQYF. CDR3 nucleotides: TGCAGTGCTATACTAGCGGGGGGCACAGATACGCAGTATTTT.

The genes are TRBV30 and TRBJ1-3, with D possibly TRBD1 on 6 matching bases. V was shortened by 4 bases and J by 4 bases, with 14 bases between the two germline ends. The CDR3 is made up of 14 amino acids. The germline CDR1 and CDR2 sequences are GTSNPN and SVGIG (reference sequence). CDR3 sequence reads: CAWTRGAFGNTIYF. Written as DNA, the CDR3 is TGTGCCTGGACGCGGGGGGCGTTCGGAAACACCATATATTTT.

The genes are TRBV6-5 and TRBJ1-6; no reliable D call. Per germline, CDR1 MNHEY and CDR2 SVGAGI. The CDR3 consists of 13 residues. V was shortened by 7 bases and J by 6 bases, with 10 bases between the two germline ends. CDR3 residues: CASTRYANSPLHF. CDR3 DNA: TGTGCCAGCACCCGATACGCTAATTCACCCCTCCACTTT.

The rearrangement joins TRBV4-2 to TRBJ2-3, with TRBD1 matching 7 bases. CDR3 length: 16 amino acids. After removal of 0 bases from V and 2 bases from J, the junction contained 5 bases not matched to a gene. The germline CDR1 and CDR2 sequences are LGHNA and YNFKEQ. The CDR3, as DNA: TGTGCCAGCAGCCAAGAAGACAGGGTCCCCACAGATACGCAGTATTTT. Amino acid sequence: CASSQEDRVPTDTQYF.

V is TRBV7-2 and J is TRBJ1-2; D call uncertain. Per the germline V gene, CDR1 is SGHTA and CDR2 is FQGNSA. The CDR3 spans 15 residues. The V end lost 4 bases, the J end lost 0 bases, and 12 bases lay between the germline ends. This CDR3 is CASSYRTDTNYGYTF. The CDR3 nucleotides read TGTGCCAGCAGCTACCGGACCGATACTAACTATGGCTACACCTTC.

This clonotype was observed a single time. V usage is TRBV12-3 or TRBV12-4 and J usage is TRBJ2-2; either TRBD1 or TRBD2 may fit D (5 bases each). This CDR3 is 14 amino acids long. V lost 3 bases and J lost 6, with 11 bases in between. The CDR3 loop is CASSLGVGAGELFF. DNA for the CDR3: TGTGCCAGCAGTTTGGGGGTGGGGGCCGGGGAGCTGTTTTTT.

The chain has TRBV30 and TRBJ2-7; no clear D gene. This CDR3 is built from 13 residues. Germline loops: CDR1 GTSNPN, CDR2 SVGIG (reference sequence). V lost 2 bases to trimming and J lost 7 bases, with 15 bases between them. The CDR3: CAWSLLDLGEQYF. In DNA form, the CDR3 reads TGTGCCTGGAGTCTTCTAGACCTGGGAGAGCAGTACTTC. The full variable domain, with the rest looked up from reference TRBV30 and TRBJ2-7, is SQTIHQWPATLVQPVGSPLSLECTVEGTSNPNLYWYRQAAGRGLQLLFYSVGIGQISSEVPQNLSASRPQDRQFILSSKKLLLSDSGFYLCAWSLLDLGEQYFGPGTRLTVT.